The source of this TCR beta chain is a study of long-term antiretroviral therapy in people with HIV. Version v3.0 of the immunoSEQ assay was performed at survey level. Each sample had sequencing targeting 40,000-50,000 T-cell genomes. The repertoire was sequenced with immunoSEQ multiplex PCR; TCRdb's copy has only in-frame clones and lacks some. In the table there are roughly 13,000 clones, around 80% of which are singletons. This clone has a handful of counts. What it binds is not known. Study-wide results and limits: Across all time points, the repertoire was dominated by clones that expanded before ART.

Sequences were derived from unsorted PBMCs, sampled 1.3 years before starting antiretroviral therapy. The clonotype originates from a man aged 35-49 years with HIV.

In nucleotides, the CDR3 is TGCGCCAGCAGCCAAAGCAACCAGGGCTCCTATAATTCACCCCTCCACTTT. Translating gives CASSQSNQGSYNSPLHF. This rearrangement joins TRBV4-1 to TRBJ1-6, with D perhaps TRBD1 (5 bases). The CDR3 length is 17 residues. Germline V CDR1 and CDR2: MGHRA, YSYEKL. Trimming shortened V by 2 bases and J by 0 bases, and 11 bases separated the two germline ends.